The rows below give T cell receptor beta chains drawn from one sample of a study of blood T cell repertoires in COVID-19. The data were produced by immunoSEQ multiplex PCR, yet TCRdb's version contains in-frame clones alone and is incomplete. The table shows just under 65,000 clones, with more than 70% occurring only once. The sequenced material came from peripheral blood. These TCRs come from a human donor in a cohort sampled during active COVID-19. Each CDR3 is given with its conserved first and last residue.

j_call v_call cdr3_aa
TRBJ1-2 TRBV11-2 CASSLDSGTGPYGYTF
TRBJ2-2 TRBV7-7 CASSLRAAGGLNTGELFF
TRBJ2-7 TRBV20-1 CSASQDTHEQYF
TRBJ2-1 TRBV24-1 CATSDPLAGADNEQFF
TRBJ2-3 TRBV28 CASSRQGSGTDTQYF
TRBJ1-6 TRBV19 CASSMESSPLHF
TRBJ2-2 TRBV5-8 CASSSGQTWDTGELFF
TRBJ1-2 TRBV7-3 CASSQGQDYGYTF
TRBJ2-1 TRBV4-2 CASSQRLAGGLNEQFF
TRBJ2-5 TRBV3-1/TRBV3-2 CAREGSGGEETQYF
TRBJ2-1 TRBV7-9 CASSKSGAFYNEQFF
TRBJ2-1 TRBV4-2 CASSPTGTRYNEQFF
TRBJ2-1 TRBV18 CASSESGWGVKQFF
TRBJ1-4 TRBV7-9 CASSLGSGDRVRKLFF
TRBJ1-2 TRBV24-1 CATSARDYGYTF
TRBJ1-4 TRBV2 CASRGEDEKLFF
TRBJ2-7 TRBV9 CASSVPDSLRSDEQYF
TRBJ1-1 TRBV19 CASNRGNTEAFF
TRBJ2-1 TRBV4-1 CASSQDRGLAENNEQFF
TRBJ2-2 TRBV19 CASSTSSGTANTGELFF
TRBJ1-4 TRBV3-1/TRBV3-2 CASSRSKQGFNEKLFF
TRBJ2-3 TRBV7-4 CASSRNLISWAPTDTQYF
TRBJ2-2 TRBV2 CASRGTGGNTGELFF
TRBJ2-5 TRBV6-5 CASKYRGSETQYF
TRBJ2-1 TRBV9 CASSVDVDYNEQFF
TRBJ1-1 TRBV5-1 CASSLVDRMNTEAFF
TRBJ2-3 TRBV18 CASSPSDGDRITDTQYF
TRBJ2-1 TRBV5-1 CASTLGTSGDNEQFF
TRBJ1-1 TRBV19 CASSMAGYTEAFF
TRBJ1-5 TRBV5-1 CASRRAPEEQPQHF
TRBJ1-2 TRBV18 CASSPLRDGRGGYTF
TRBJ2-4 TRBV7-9 CASSISGRGGPIDQYF
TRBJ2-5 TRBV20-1 CSASQGGETQYF
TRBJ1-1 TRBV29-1 CSVIPGNTEAFF
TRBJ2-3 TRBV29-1 CSVEDRGGTDTQYF
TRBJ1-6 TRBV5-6 CASSRTYGNSPLHF
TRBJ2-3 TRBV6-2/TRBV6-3 CASSPRTGGLDTQYF
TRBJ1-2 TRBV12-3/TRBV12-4 CASSLGQAYGYTF
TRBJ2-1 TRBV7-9 CASSLVGSARGEQFF
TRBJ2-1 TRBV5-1 CASSKVGSSYNEQFF
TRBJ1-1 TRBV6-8 CASRIAAPGRTEAFF
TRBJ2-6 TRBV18 CASSPPGGPRGANVLTF
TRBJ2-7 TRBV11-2 CASSLGSGSSYEQYF
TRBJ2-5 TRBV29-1 CSVIRGAETQYF
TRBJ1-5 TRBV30 CAFSRGRGQPQHF
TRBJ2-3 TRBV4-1 CASSQDFQRGHRVDTQYF
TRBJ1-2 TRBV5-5 CASSLLEGTNYGYTF
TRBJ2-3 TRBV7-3 CASSLKGSGGARRFTDTQYF